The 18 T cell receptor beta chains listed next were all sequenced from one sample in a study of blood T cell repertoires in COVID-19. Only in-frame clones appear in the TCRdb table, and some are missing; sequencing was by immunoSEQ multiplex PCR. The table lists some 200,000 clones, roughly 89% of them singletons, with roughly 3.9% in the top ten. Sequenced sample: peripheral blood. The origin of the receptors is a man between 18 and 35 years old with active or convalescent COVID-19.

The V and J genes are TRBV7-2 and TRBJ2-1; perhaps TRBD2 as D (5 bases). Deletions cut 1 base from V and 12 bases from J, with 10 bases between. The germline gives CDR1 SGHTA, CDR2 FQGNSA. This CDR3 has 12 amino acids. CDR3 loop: CASSLVFAGQFF. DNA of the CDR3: TGTGCCAGCAGCTTAGTCTTTGCGGGGCAGTTCTTC.

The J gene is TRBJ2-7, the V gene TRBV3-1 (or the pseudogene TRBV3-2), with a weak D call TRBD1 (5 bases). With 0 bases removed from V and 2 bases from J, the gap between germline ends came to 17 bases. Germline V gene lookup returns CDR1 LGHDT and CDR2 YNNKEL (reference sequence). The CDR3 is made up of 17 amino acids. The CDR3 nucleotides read TGTGCCAGCAGCCAAGATCAATATGGGGCAATGACCTACGAGCAGTACTTC. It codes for CASSQDQYGAMTYEQYF.

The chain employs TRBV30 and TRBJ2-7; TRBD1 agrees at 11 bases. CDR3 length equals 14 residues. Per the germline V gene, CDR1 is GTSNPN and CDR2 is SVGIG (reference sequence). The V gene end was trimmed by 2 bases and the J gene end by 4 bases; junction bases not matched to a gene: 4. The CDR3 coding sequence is TGTGCCTGGAGTACCGGGACAGGGGGGTACGAGCAGTACTTC. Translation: CAWSTGTGGYEQYF.

This chain's CDR3 is CASSLSGTGAPGTQYF. The CDR3 bases are TGTGCCAGCAGCTTAAGTGGGACAGGGGCTCCAGGGACCCAGTACTTC. The J gene is TRBJ2-5, the V gene TRBV7-9; 10 bases fit TRBD1. This CDR3 is 16 amino acids long. V gave up 2 bases and J gave up 7 bases; unmatched junction bases: 10. Germline values: CDR1 SEHNR, CDR2 FQNEAQ (reference sequence).

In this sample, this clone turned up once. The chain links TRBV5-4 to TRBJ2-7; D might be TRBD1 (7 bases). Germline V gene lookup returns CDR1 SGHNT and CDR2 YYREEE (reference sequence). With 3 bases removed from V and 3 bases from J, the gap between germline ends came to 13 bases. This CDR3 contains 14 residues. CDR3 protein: CASSWGGTDYEQYF. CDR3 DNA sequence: TGTGCCAGCAGCTGGGGCGGGACAGACTACGAGCAGTACTTC. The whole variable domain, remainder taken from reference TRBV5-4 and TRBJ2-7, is ETGVTQSPTHLIKTRGQQVTLRCSSQSGHNTVSWYQQALGQGPQFIFQYYREEENGRGNFPPRFSGLQFPNYSSELNVNALELDDSALYLCASSWGGTDYEQYFGPGTRLTVT.

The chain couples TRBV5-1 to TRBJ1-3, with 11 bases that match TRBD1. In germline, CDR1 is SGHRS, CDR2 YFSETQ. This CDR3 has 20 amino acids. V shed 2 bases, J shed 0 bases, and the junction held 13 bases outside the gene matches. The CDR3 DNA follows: TGCGCCAGCAGCTTACCCATTAGGACAGGGGGCCTATTCTCTGGAAACACCATATATTTT. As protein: CASSLPIRTGGLFSGNTIYF.

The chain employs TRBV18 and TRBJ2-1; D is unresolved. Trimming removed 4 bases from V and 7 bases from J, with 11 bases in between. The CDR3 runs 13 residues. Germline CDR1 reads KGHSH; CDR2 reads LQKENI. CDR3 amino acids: CASSRSLENEQFF. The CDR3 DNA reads TGTGCCAGCTCACGCTCCCTAGAGAATGAGCAGTTCTTC.

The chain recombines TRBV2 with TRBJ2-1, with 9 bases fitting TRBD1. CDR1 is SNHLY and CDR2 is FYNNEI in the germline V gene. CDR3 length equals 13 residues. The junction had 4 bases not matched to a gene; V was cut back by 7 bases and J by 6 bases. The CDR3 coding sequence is TGTGCCAGCAAAGGACAGGGGACCAATGAGCAGTTCTTC. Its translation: CASKGQGTNEQFF.

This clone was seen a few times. The CDR3 region is CASSSIDVSYEQYF. Here the CDR3 DNA reads TGTGCCAGCAGCTCGATAGATGTATCCTACGAGCAGTACTTC. The V gene is TRBV7-9, the J gene TRBJ2-7; no reliable D call. Per germline, CDR1 SEHNR and CDR2 FQNEAQ (reference sequence). The CDR3 length is 14 residues. V lost 4 bases and J lost 1, with 11 bases in between. The whole variable domain, remainder taken from reference TRBV7-9 and TRBJ2-7, is DTGVSQNPRHKITKRGQNVTFRCDPISEHNRLYWYRQTLGQGPEFLTYFQNEAQLEKSRLLSDRFSAERPKGSFSTLEIQRTEQGDSAMYLCASSSIDVSYEQYFGPGTRLTVT.

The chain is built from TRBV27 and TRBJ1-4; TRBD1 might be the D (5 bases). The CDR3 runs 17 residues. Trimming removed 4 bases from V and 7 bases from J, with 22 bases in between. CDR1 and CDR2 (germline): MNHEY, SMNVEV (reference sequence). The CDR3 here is CASSSSTLRGRVEKLFF. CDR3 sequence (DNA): TGTGCCAGCAGTTCCTCTACCTTACGGGGGAGAGTTGAAAAACTGTTTTTT.

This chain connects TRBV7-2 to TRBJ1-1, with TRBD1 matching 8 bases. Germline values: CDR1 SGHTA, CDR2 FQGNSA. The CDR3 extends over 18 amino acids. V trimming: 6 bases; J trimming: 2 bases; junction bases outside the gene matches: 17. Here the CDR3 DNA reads TGTGCCAGCAGTTTTCCTAGGGGGCAGGGGGCTCGAAACACTGAAGCTTTCTTT. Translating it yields CASSFPRGQGARNTEAFF.

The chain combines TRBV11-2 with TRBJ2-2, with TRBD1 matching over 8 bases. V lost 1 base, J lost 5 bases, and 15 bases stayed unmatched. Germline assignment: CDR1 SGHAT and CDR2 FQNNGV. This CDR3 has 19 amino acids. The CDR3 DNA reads TGTGCCAGCAGCTTAGGTGGCAGGGGGCGCGGTCGTTGGACCGGGGAGCTGTTTTTT. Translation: CASSLGGRGRGRWTGELFF.

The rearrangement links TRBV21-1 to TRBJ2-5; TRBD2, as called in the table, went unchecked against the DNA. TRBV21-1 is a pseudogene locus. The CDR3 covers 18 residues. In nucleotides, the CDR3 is TGTGCCAGCAGCAAAGTGCCGGGGGGGACCCTCCCACGACAGACCCAGTACTTC. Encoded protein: CASSKVPGGTLPRQTQYF.

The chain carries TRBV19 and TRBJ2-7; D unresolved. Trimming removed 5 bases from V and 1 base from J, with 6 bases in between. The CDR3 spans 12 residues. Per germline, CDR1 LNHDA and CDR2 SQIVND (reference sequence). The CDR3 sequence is CASSLPSYEQYF. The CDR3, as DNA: TGTGCCAGTAGTCTACCGTCCTACGAGCAGTACTTC.

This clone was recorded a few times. CDR3 loop: CASSFRGRASDTQYF. The CDR3 nucleotides are TGTGCCAGCAGTTTTCGCGGGAGGGCCTCAGATACGCAGTATTTT. The chain links TRBV27 to TRBJ2-3; TRBD2 matches at 9 bases. CDR1 and CDR2 from the germline V gene are MNHEY and SMNVEV (reference sequence). The CDR3 consists of 15 residues. Unmatched junction bases numbered 5, after V lost 3 bases and J lost 4 bases.

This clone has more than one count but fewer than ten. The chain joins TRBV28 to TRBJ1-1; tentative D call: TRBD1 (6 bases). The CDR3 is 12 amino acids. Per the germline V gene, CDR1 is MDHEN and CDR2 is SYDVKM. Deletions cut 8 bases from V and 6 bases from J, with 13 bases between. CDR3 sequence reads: CASGTGYPEAFF. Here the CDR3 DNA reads TGTGCCAGCGGCACAGGGTATCCTGAAGCTTTCTTT.

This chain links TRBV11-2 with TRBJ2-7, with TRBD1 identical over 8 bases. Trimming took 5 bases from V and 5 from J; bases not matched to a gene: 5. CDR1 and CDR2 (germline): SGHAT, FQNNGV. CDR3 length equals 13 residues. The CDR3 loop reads CASSLDRDHEQYV. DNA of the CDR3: TGTGCCAGCAGCCTGGACAGGGACCACGAGCAGTACGTC.

This CDR3 is CATRGGRGTEAFF. The CDR3 nucleotides read TGTGCCACCAGGGGCGGGCGGGGGACTGAAGCTTTCTTT. The rearrangement joins TRBV6-4 to TRBJ1-1; weak D call: TRBD1 (6 bases). The CDR3 consists of 13 residues. Between the trimmed V and J ends, which lost 10 bases and 5 bases, there was a span of 17 bases. The germline V gene has CDR1 MRHNA and CDR2 SNTAGT.